This T cell receptor beta chain was captured in a study of cytomegalovirus exposure and HLA in healthy donors. Overall study findings and caveats: In an earlier analysis, about 87% or about 30%: the productive usage of most TCR beta V segments. Follow-up analysis found HLA locus-dependent TCR association rates, highest for DRB1 and lowest for HLA-C.

Primers for the PCR totalled 60 Vbeta and 13 Jbeta. Sequencing used immunoSEQ multiplex PCR; TCRdb keeps in-frame clones, though not all of them. The top ten clones hold more than 2% of a sample with around 300,000 clones, about 90% of them seen once. Notes on this clone: Its matching antigen is unknown.

The sequencing sample was made of PBMCs. This TCR was recovered from a woman younger than 30 in good health and CMV-seronegative.

The CDR3 reads CASVARLGANTEAFF. As DNA, the CDR3 is TGTGCCAGCGTCGCACGGCTGGGGGCGAACACTGAAGCTTTCTTT. J is TRBJ1-1 and V is TRBV2, with D perhaps matching TRBD1 (6 bases). The germline CDR1 and CDR2 sequences are SNHLY and FYNNEI. Trimming took 8 bases from V and 1 from J, leaving 17 bases between them. The CDR3 runs 15 residues.